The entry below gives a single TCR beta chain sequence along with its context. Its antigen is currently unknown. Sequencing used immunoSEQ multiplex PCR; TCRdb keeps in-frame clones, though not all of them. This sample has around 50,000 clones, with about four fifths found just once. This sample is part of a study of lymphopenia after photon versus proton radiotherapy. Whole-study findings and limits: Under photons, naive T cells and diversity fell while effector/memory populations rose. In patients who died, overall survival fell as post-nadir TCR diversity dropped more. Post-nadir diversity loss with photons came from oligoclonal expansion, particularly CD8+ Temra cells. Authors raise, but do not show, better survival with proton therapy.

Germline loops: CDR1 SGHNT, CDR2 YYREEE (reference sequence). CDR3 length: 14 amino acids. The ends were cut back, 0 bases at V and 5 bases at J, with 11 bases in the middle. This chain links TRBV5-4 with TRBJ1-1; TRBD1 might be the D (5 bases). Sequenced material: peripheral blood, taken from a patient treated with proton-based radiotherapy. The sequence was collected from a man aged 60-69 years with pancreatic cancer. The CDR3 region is CASSLGGGGTEAFF. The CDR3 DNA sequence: TGTGCCAGCAGCTTGGGGGGCGGTGGAACTGAAGCTTTCTTT. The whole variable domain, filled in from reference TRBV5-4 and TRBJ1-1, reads ETGVTQSPTHLIKTRGQQVTLRCSSQSGHNTVSWYQQALGQGPQFIFQYYREEENGRGNFPPRFSGLQFPNYSSELNVNALELDDSALYLCASSLGGGGTEAFFGQGTRLTVV.